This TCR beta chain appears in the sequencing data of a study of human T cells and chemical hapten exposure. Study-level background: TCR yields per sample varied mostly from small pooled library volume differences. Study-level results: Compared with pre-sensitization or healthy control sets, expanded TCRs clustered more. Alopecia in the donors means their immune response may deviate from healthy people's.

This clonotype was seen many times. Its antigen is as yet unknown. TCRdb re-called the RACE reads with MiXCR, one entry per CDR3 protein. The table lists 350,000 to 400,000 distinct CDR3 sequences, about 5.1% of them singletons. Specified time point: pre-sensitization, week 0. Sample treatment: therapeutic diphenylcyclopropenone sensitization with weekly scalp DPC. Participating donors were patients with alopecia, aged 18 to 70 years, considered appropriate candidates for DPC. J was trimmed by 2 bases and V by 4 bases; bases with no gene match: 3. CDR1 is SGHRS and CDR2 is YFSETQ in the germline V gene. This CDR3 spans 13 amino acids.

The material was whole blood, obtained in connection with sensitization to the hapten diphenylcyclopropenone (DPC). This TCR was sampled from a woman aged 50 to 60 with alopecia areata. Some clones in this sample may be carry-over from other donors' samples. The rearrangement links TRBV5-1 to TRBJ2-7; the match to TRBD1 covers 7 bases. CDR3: CASSKDRTYEQYF. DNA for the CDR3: TGCGCCAGCAGCAAGGACAGGACCTACGAGCAGTACTTC.